This T cell receptor (beta chain) stems from a study of shared clonotypes between healthy human individuals. Repertoires were generated with immunoSEQ multiplex PCR, while TCRdb's copy carries only in-frame clones and drops some. The sample shows more than 2 million clones, just over 90% of them seen only once. This CDR3 is 14 amino acids long. With 2 bases removed from V and 3 bases from J, the gap between germline ends came to 11 bases. The germline gives CDR1 SGHAT, CDR2 FQNNGV. Naive-designated CD8 cells lacked CD45RO, were positively enriched for CCR7, and omitted terminally differentiated effector memory CD45RA+ cells.

The chain employs TRBV11-2 and TRBJ2-7; D possibly corresponds to TRBD2 (6 bases). The clonotype was recovered from a man in his late teens or twenties in good health. Some clones in this sample may be carry-over from other donors' samples. Specimen: naive CD8+ T cells from PBMCs. CDR3 nucleotides: TGTGCCAGCAGCTTACTGGGGGAGGACTACGAGCAGTACTTC. Translated: CASSLLGEDYEQYF.